This T cell receptor (beta chain) came from a study of T cells in localized non-small cell lung cancer. Regarding the study as a whole: Adjacent lung held a median about 57 of the top 100 tumor clones. Heterogeneity is still possible, as just one tumor region was sequenced. Prolonged overall survival went with higher T cell density in the blood. Compared with tumor, uninvolved adjacent lung displayed greater T cell clonality, ranking highest overall.

As for this clone: Its target is not known.

Losses at the gene ends were 0 bases for V and 5 bases for J; bases not matched to a gene: 4. The length of the CDR3 is 16 residues. The germline V gene encodes CDR1 SGHRS and CDR2 YFSETQ. Sequencing used immunoSEQ multiplex PCR; TCRdb keeps in-frame clones, though not all of them. The data hold tens of thousands of clones, with 70% to 90% observed a single time. The TCR was taken from a man aged 40-75 years with stage II lung adenocarcinoma. The chain employs TRBV5-1 and TRBJ2-1; 11 bases match TRBD2. Here the sequenced sample was PBMCs, taken before any cancer treatment. CDR3 bases: TGCGCCAGCAGCTTGGTGACTAGCGGGGCGAACAATGAGCAGTTCTTC. It translates to CASSLVTSGANNEQFF.